This T cell receptor (beta chain) is from a study of cytomegalovirus exposure and HLA in healthy donors. Germline lookup yields CDR1 SGHTA and CDR2 FQGNSA. This CDR3 has 18 amino acids. The junction had 9 bases not matched to a gene; V was cut back by 0 bases and J by 2 bases. PCR used 60 Vbeta primers and 13 Jbeta primers. The repertoire was sequenced with immunoSEQ multiplex PCR; TCRdb's copy has only in-frame clones and lacks some. The table has 150,000 to 200,000 clones, around four fifths seen once. The sequence came from a woman between 45 and 65 years old in good health and CMV-seropositive. The V gene is TRBV7-2, the J gene TRBJ2-7, with 11 bases fitting TRBD2. Material for sequencing was PBMCs. In DNA, the CDR3 is TGTGCCAGCAGCTTAGCGATAGCGGGGGGGCCCTCCGCCTACGAGCAGTACTTC. This sequence encodes CASSLAIAGGPSAYEQYF.